This TCR beta chain was retrieved from a study of OX40 agonist ivuxolimab in advanced cancers. Some clones are missing from TCRdb's copy, which holds only in-frame ones; the method was immunoSEQ multiplex PCR. The sample has some 86,000 clones, 90% seen once; the top ten hold roughly 0.32%. Germline V gene lookup returns CDR1 SGHKS and CDR2 YYEKEE (reference sequence). The CDR3 is 16 residues long. The V gene lost 4 bases and the J gene lost 0 bases, with 15 bases spanning the gap. This material consisted of CD4+ or CD8+ T cells sorted from blood, taken in a trial of the OX40 agonist ivuxolimab. This chain uses TRBV5-5 with TRBJ2-3; possibly TRBD1 or TRBD2 for D (5 bases each). This sequence was found in an adult with an advanced solid tumor such as melanoma, head and neck, liver or kidney cancer. CDR3 loop: CASSPVRGVSTDTQYF. The CDR3 bases are TGTGCCAGCAGCCCTGTGAGGGGTGTTAGCACAGATACGCAGTATTTT.